This T cell receptor (beta chain) comes out of a study of T cell responses to AZD1222 COVID-19 vaccine. Germline lookup yields CDR1 GTSNPN and CDR2 SVGIG (reference sequence). The CDR3 length is 14 residues. V dropped 3 bases and J dropped 6 bases, with 12 bases sitting between them. The assay was immunoSEQ multiplex PCR, and TCRdb's table has in-frame clones only and misses some. The data contain over 150,000 clones, about nine tenths of them singletons. The table lists this clone with a count of one. V gene TRBV30 combines with J gene TRBJ1-6; perhaps TRBD1 as D (6 bases). The source is an adult in good health. The sample consisted of peripheral blood, taken on day 0 of AZD1222 vaccination. CDR3 in DNA: TGTGCCTGGAGGGTGGGAGGGGGTAATTCACCCCTCCACTTT. The encoded protein is CAWRVGGGNSPLHF.